One sample yielded the 16 T cell receptor beta chains listed below, sequenced in a study of regulatory T cells in long-lasting Graves disease. Construction of the TCR beta libraries employed iRepertoire HTBI primers in conjunction with Arm-PCR of CDR3 regions. One entry per CDR3 protein, called by TCRdb with MiXCR from the multiplex PCR reads. The sample holds 400,000 to 500,000 distinct CDR3 sequences, about a sixth seen once. The time point: newly diagnosed GD, antithyroid drugs for less than 3 months. Scientists built the TCR library using RNA that was extracted from PBMCs. The same data also went into a second study, on T cells in Graves' hyperthyroidism and ophthalmopathy.

The material sequenced was peripheral blood mononuclear cells (PBMCs), taken at new diagnosis, from a patient treated with antithyroid drugs. These receptors were collected from a woman aged 30 to 39 with Graves disease.

This clonotype was found many times. At one boundary the junction diverges from the germline segment, which might be a read error. The rearrangement joins TRBV7-9 to TRBJ2-7, with TRBD2 matching 12 bases. The CDR3 has 16 amino acids. Germline V gene data show CDR1 as SEHNR and CDR2 as FQNEAQ (reference sequence). The CDR3 coding sequence is TGTGCCAGCAGCTTAATGAGACTAGCGGGAGAGGGATCCTGGGACTTC. Protein: CASSLMRLAGEGSWDF.

Concerning this clonotype: A read error may be the cause here, since a much bigger clone is one base away. The chain couples TRBV9 to TRBJ2-1; 7 bases match TRBD1. CDR1 and CDR2 (germline): SGDLS, YYNGEE. CDR3 length equals 15 residues. The V and J ends lost 1 base and 10 bases, in that order; junction bases with no gene match: 11. DNA of the CDR3: TGTGCCAGCAGCGTATCGCAGGGGGAAGGGTACGAGCAGTTCTTC. Translation: CASSVSQGEGYEQFF.

V is TRBV14 and J is TRBJ1-2, with D possibly TRBD1 on 6 matching bases. Germline V gene sequence: CDR1 SGHDN, CDR2 FVKESK. This CDR3 has 13 residues. The V and J ends lost 1 base and 5 bases respectively, with 8 bases between them. The CDR3 DNA sequence: TGTGCCAGCAGCCAAGTACAGGGATATGGCTACACCTTC. Residues: CASSQVQGYGYTF.

This clonotype was recorded at least ten times. A much larger clone sits a single nucleotide away, making a read error possible. The chain joins TRBV2 to TRBJ2-1; D not resolved. The J call is uncertain, as TRBJ2-5 better fits the DNA end. Per germline, CDR1 SNHLY and CDR2 FYNNEI. The CDR3 runs 10 residues. The CDR3 DNA is TGTGCCAGCAACCAAGAGACCCAGTACTTC. This encodes CASNQETQYF.

This clonotype was observed many times. The gene calls are TRBV5-1 and TRBJ2-7, with D perhaps TRBD2 (5 bases). Germline V lookup: CDR1 SGHRS, CDR2 YFSETQ. Trimming removed 0 bases from V and 5 bases from J, with 6 bases in between. The CDR3 has 12 residues. CDR3 nucleotide sequence: TGCGCCAGCAGCTTGGAGGGAGACGAGCAGTACTTC. This codes for CASSLEGDEQYF.

This clonotype was found many times. The chain joins TRBV7-9 to TRBJ2-3; D is unclear. Germline values: CDR1 SEHNR, CDR2 FQNEAQ (reference sequence). V lost 1 base and J 6 bases, leaving 8 bases between the germline ends. The CDR3 covers 13 residues. The CDR3 loop is CASSLDGRDTQYF. CDR3 in DNA: TGTGCCAGCAGCTTAGATGGTCGGGATACGCAGTATTTT.

Many counts were recorded for this clonotype. The rearrangement uses TRBV28 and TRBJ1-2; 12 bases line up with TRBD1. The germline V gene has CDR1 MDHEN and CDR2 SYDVKM. The CDR3 is 16 residues long. V dropped 5 bases and J dropped 6; count of bases not matched to a gene: 10. The DNA for the CDR3 is TGTGCCAGCAGTCTCATAGGGACAGGGGGCGCACATGGCTACACCTTC. This codes for CASSLIGTGGAHGYTF.

This clonotype appeared many times. The chain is built from TRBV10-3 and TRBJ2-1; D is uncertain. V lost 11 bases, J lost 9 bases, and 14 bases lay in between. Germline V gives CDR1 ENHRY, CDR2 SYGVKD. This CDR3 has 11 amino acids. This chain's CDR3 is CACGWGPEQFF. CDR3 nucleotide sequence: TGTGCCTGCGGCTGGGGTCCTGAGCAGTTCTTC.

In the case of this clonotype: A clone one base away is much larger, so this may be a read error. This chain connects TRBV2 to TRBJ2-7; TRBD2 agrees at 11 bases. The trim removed 6 bases at V and 7 bases at J, leaving 11 bases unmatched. CDR1 is SNHLY and CDR2 is FYNNEI in the germline V gene. This CDR3 has 15 amino acids. CDR3 region: CASRGRLAGSNEQYF. The CDR3 DNA reads TGTGCCAGCAGAGGTCGACTAGCGGGATCCAATGAGCAGTACTTC.

This clonotype was seen many times. J is TRBJ2-1 and V is TRBV7-9, with D unclear. Germline lookup yields CDR1 SEHNR and CDR2 FQNEAQ (reference sequence). The CDR3 has 15 amino acids. The V end was cut by 3 bases, the J end by 1 base, with 10 bases between. CDR3 loop: CASSFMERSYNEQFF. CDR3 coding DNA: TGTGCCAGCAGCTTTATGGAGCGTTCCTACAATGAGCAGTTCTTC.

This clonotype was picked up many times. The chain has TRBV28 and TRBJ2-3; weak D call: TRBD2 (7 bases). Trimming left V 2 bases short and J 0 bases short, with 15 bases between. CDR1 MDHEN and CDR2 SYDVKM come from the germline V gene. The CDR3 consists of 17 residues. This CDR3 reads CASSLLSGGPSTDTQYF. DNA of the CDR3: TGTGCCAGCAGTTTACTCTCGGGGGGCCCTAGCACAGATACGCAGTATTTT.

This clonotype was picked up a small number of times. The chain has TRBV6-1 and TRBJ1-2; 7 bases align to TRBD1. Germline loops: CDR1 MNHNS, CDR2 SASEGT. This CDR3 is built from 14 residues. V gave up 7 bases and J gave up 8 bases; unmatched junction bases: 13. In nucleotides, the CDR3 is TGTGCCAGCAATCAACAGGGGCCCGTGGGGGGCTACACCTTC. Translation: CASNQQGPVGGYTF.

This clonotype has just a few counts. Here the CDR3 DNA reads TGCGCCAGCAGCCAGGCGACAGGGGGAAACTATGGCTACACCTTC. It codes for CASSQATGGNYGYTF. This rearrangement joins TRBV4-3 to TRBJ1-2, with 9 bases aligning to TRBD1. CDR1 is LGHNA, CDR2 YSLEER, per germline. This CDR3 spans 15 amino acids. V lost 3 bases and J lost 2; bases outside the gene matches: 4.

The chain has TRBV28 and TRBJ1-1; TRBD1 agrees at 9 bases. The germline V gene encodes CDR1 MDHEN and CDR2 SYDVKM. The CDR3 consists of 17 residues. The ends lost 4 bases at V and 11 bases at J; junction bases unmatched: 20. Written as DNA, the CDR3 is TGTGCCAGCAGTTCGGGGGGGCCGGGACAGGGAGGACTTAAGGCTTTCTTT. It encodes CASSSGGPGQGGLKAFF. Supplemented by reference TRBV28 and TRBJ1-1, the full variable domain reads DVKVTQSSRYLVKRTGEKVFLECVQDMDHENMFWYRQDPGLGLRLIYFSYDVKMKEKGDIPEGYSVSREKKERFSLILESASTNQTSMYLCASSSGGPGQGGLKAFFGQGTRLTVV.

The chain combines TRBV5-1 with TRBJ2-5; D may be TRBD2 (5 bases). The CDR3 loop spans 15 amino acids. The V end was cut by 1 base, the J end by 0 bases, with 10 bases between. The germline V gene has CDR1 SGHRS and CDR2 YFSETQ. CDR3 sequence: CASSLNGIDQETQYF. The CDR3 DNA follows: TGCGCCAGCAGCTTGAACGGGATTGACCAAGAGACCCAGTACTTC.

This clonotype has more than one count but fewer than ten. The chain has TRBV14 and TRBJ1-1, with D tentatively TRBD1 (5 bases). This CDR3 comprises 15 residues. Trimming took off 1 base at V and 1 base at J, with 10 bases between the two ends. Germline V lookup: CDR1 SGHDN, CDR2 FVKESK. CDR3 nucleotides: TGTGCCAGCAGCCAAGGGGGGAGGAAGAACACTGAAGCTTTCTTT. This gives the protein CASSQGGRKNTEAFF.